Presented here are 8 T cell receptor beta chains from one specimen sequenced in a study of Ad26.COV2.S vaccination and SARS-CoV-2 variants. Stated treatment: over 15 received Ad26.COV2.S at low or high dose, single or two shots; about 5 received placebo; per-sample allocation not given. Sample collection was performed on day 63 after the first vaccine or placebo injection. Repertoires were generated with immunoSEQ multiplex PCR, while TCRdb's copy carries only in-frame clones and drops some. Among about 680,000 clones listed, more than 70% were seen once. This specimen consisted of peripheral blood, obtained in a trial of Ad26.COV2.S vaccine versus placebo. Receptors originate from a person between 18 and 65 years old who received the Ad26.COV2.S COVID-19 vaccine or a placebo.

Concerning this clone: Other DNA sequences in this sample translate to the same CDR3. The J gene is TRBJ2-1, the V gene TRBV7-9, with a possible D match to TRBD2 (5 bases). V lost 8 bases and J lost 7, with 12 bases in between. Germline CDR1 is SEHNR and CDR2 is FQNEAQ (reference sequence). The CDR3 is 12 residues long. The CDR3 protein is CASSPGVNEQFF. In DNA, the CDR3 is TGTGCCAGCTCCCCCGGGGTGAATGAGCAGTTCTTC.

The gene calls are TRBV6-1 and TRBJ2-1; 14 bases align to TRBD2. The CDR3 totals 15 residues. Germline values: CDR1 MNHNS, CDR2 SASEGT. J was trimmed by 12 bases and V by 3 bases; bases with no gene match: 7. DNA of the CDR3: TGTGCCAGCAGTGACCCGGGACTAGCGGGAGCAGGGCAGTTCTTC. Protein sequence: CASSDPGLAGAGQFF.

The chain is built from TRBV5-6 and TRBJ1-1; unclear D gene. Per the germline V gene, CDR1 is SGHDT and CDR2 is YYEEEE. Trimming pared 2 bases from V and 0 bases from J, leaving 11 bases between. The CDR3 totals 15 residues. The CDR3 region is CASSFLGRMNTEAFF. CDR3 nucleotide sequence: TGTGCCAGCAGCTTTTTGGGGAGGATGAACACTGAAGCTTTCTTT.

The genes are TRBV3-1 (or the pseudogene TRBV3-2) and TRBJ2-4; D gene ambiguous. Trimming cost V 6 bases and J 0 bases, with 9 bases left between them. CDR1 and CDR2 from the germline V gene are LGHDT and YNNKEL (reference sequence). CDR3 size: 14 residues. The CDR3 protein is CASRPILAKNIQYF. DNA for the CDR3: TGTGCCAGCAGACCTATACTAGCCAAAAACATTCAGTACTTC.

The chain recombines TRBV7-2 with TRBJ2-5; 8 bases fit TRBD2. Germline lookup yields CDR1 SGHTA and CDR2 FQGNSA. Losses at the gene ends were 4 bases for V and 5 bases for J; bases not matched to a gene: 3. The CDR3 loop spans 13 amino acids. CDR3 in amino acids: CASSSGGRETQYF. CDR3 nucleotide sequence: TGTGCCAGCAGCTCGGGGGGGAGGGAGACCCAGTACTTC.

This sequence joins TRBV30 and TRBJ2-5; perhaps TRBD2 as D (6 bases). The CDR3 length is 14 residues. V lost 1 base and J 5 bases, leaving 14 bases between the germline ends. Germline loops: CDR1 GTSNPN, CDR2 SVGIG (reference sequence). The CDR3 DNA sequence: TGTGCCTGGAGTGATGAGACTAGAGGGGAGACCCAGTACTTC. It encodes CAWSDETRGETQYF.

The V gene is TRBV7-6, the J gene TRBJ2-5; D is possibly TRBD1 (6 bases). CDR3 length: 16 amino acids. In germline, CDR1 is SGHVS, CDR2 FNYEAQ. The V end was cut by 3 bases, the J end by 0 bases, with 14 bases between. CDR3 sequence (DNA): TGTGCCAGCAGCTTGTGGGGGCAAGGGTACCAAGAGACCCAGTACTTC. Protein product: CASSLWGQGYQETQYF. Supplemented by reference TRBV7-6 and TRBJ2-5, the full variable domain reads GAGVSQSPRYKVTKRGQDVALRCDPISGHVSLYWYRQALGQGPEFLTYFNYEAQQDKSGLPNDRFSAERPEGSISTLTIQRTEQRDSAMYRCASSLWGQGYQETQYFGPGTRLLVL.

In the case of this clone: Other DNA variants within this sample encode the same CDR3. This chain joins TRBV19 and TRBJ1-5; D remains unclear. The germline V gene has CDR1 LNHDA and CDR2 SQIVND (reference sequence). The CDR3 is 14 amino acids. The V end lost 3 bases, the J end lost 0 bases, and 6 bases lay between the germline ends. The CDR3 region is CASSISHSNQPQHF. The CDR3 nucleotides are TGTGCCAGTAGTATTTCTCATAGCAATCAGCCCCAGCATTTT.